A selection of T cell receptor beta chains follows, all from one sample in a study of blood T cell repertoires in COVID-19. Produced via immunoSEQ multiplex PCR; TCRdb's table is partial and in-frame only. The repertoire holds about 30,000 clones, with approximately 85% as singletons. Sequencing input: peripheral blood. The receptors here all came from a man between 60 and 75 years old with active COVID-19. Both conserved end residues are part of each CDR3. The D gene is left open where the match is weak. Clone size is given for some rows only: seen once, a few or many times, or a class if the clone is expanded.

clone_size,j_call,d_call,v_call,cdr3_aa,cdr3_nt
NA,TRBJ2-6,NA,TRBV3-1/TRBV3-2,CASSLYTGYSGANVLTF,TGTGCCAGCAGCCTATATACAGGATACTCTGGGGCCAACGTCCTGACTTTC
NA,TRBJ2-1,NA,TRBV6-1,CASSDNVGSASYNEQFF,TGTGCCAGCAGTGATAATGTGGGGAGCGCTTCCTACAATGAGCAGTTCTTC
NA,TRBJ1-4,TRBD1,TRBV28,CASSLWGTGGSNEKLFF,TGTGCCAGCAGTTTATGGGGGACAGGGGGATCTAATGAAAAACTGTTTTTT
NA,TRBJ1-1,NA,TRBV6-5,CASRPLLREAFF,TGTGCCAGCAGACCCTTACTCCGTGAAGCTTTCTTT
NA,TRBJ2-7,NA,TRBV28,CASSPTGSSYEQYF,TGTGCCAGCAGTCCTACAGGGAGCTCCTACGAGCAGTACTTC
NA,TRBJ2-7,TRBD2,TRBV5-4,CASSSRTSGSNEQYF,TGTGCCAGCAGCTCAAGGACTAGCGGGAGCAACGAGCAGTACTTC
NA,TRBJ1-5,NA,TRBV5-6,CASSLANGGPNQPQHF,TGTGCCAGCAGCTTGGCCAACGGGGGACCAAATCAGCCCCAGCATTTT
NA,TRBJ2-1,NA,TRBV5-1,CASSLSQGRGNEQFF,TGCGCCAGCAGCTTGTCCCAGGGGAGAGGGAATGAGCAGTTCTTC
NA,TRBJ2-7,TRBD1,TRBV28,CASKGQHLLYEQYF,TGTGCCAGCAAGGGACAGCACCTACTCTACGAGCAGTACTTC
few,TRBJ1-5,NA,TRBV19,CASRTRLGGPQHF,TGTGCCAGTAGAACCCGTTTGGGGGGGCCCCAGCATTTT
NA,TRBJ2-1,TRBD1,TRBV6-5,CASSLSGTGTLRQFF,TGTGCCAGCAGCCTGTCCGGGACAGGAACTCTGAGGCAGTTCTTC
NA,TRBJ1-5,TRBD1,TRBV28,CASRAGTGGIQPQHF,TGTGCCAGCAGAGCCGGGACAGGGGGCATCCAGCCCCAGCATTTT
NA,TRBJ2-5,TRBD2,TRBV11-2,CASSSGTRGQETQYF,TGTGCCAGCAGCTCCGGGACTAGGGGACAAGAGACCCAGTACTTC
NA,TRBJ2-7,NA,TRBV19,CASSPLLRDFSYEQYF,TGTGCCAGTAGCCCTCTACTCCGGGACTTCTCCTACGAGCAGTACTTC
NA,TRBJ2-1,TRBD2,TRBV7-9,CASSAGLAAVRGEQFF,TGTGCCAGCAGCGCCGGACTAGCGGCGGTTAGAGGTGAGCAGTTCTTC
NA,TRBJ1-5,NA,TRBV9,CASSVGPSRDQPQHF,TGTGCCAGCAGCGTAGGTCCGTCTCGTGATCAGCCCCAGCATTTT
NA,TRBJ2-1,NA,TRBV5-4,CASRASAAPSYNEQFF,TGTGCCAGCAGAGCCTCAGCGGCCCCATCCTACAATGAGCAGTTCTTC
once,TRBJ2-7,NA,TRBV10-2,CASSGPTEKNYYEQYF,TGCGCCAGCAGTGGCCCGACAGAGAAAAATTACTACGAGCAGTACTTC
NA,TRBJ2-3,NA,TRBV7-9,CASSLWEVGTDTQYF,TGTGCCAGCAGCTTATGGGAGGTAGGAACAGATACGCAGTATTTT
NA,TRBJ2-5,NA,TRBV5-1,CASSLDQVIGTQYF,TGCGCCAGCAGCTTGGATCAGGTCATCGGGACCCAGTACTTC
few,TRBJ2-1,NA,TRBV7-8,CASSSTGNWFF,TGTGCCAGCAGCTCTACAGGGAATTGGTTCTTC
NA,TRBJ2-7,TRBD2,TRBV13,CASSLREKIRTSGAYEQYF,TGTGCCAGCAGCTTACGGGAGAAGATCCGGACTAGCGGGGCCTACGAGCAGTACTTC
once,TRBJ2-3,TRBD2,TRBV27,CASSARTSGRRGTNRDTQYF,TGTGCCAGCAGTGCTCGGACTAGCGGGAGAAGGGGGACAAATCGGGATACGCAGTATTTT
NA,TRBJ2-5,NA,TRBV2,CASSEIGEETQYF,TGTGCCAGCAGTGAGATAGGAGAAGAGACCCAGTACTTC
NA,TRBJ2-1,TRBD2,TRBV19,CASTKAGGRSEQFF,TGTGCCAGTACCAAAGCGGGAGGCCGTAGTGAGCAGTTCTTC
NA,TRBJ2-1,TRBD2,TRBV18,CASSPEGLAGGHEQFF,TGTGCCAGCTCACCCGAAGGACTAGCGGGAGGCCATGAGCAGTTCTTC
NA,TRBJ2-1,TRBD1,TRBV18,CASSRQTGEVNEQFF,TGTGCCAGCTCACGTCAGACAGGGGAGGTGAATGAGCAGTTCTTC
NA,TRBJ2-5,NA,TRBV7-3,CASSLGPRGGEETQYF,TGTGCCAGCAGCTTGGGCCCCCGGGGAGGTGAAGAGACCCAGTACTTC
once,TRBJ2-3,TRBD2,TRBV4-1,CASSQSSGRTDTQYF,TGCGCCAGCAGCCAATCTAGCGGGAGAACAGATACGCAGTATTTT
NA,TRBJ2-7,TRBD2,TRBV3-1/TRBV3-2,CASSLGLAGSYEQYF,TGTGCCAGCAGCCTGGGACTAGCGGGATCCTACGAGCAGTACTTC
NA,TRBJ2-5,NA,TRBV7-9,CASSSRVGARQETQYF,TGTGCCAGCAGCTCGCGGGTGGGGGCGCGGCAAGAGACCCAGTACTTC
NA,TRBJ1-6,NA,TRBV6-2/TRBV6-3,CASSYTQGRVDSPLHF,TGTGCCAGCAGTTACACTCAGGGAAGGGTGGATTCACCCCTCCACTTT